This T cell receptor (beta chain) was identified in a study of blood T cell repertoires in COVID-19. As for the study in general: Spain, Italy and the United States supplied samples that represented acute and convalescent COVID-19. T cells, B-cell-depleted T cells, or PBMCs provided the cDNA or gDNA that served as material.

This CDR3 comprises 16 residues. Trimming took 0 bases from V and 3 from J; bases not matched to a gene: 6. The V gene's germline CDR1 is SGDLS and CDR2 YYNGEE. How the authors handled the data: Counts of nucleated cells, estimated from reference gene primer amplification, were obtained. The repertoire was sequenced with immunoSEQ multiplex PCR; TCRdb's copy has only in-frame clones and lacks some. V and J calls and clone size are copied from that table; D and trimming were computed from the DNA. The sample has 60,000 to 75,000 clones, approximately 80% seen once. Sequenced input: peripheral blood. This chain links TRBV9 with TRBJ2-3; TRBD2 matches 8 bases. The sequence derives from a woman aged 80 or over with acute or convalescent COVID-19. CDR3 DNA sequence: TGTGCCAGCAGCGTAGCTGCGGTAGCGGGAACAGATACGCAGTATTTT. This gives the protein CASSVAAVAGTDTQYF.